This T cell receptor (beta chain) originates from a study of T-cell reconstitution after alpha-beta-depleted transplantation in children. There are a few counts of this clonotype. Unique molecular identifiers were incorporated during preparation of the TCRbeta library. TCRdb re-analysed the PCR reads in MiXCR, keeping a single row per CDR3 protein. The profile covers some 490,000 distinct CDR3 sequences, with about 12% appearing a single time and less than 6.5% taken by the ten largest. V dropped 0 bases and J dropped 8 bases, with 14 bases sitting between them. Per germline, CDR1 LGHDT and CDR2 YNNKEL (reference sequence). The CDR3 has 15 residues.

Sequencing used PBMCs from the stem cell graft donor, obtained from the stem cell graft. This receptor was taken from a human donor who donated a stem cell graft to a child with combined immunodeficiency. The chain recombines TRBV3-1 with TRBJ2-4; D not resolved. The CDR3 is CASSQEGALNDIQYF. The CDR3 bases are TGTGCCAGCAGCCAAGAAGGAGCGCTGAACGACATTCAGTACTTC.